The T cell receptor (beta chain) described here comes from a study of CD8 T cells in Susac syndrome. For the study at large: Patients with Susac syndrome, at blood draw, were therapy-naive, on corticosteroids, or on intravenous immunoglobulin alone. Study-level points and caveats: The study recognized that the number of individuals in its TCR sequencing and HLA analysis was relatively small.

RNA amounts of about 0.5 to 1 ug underwent reverse transcription with random hexamers. The amplification used immunoSEQ multiplex PCR on TCR beta CDR3; it spanned 54 Vbeta and 13 Jbeta. TCRdb re-derived calls from the immunoSEQ multiplex PCR reads in MiXCR, one entry per CDR3 protein. The sample has roughly 140,000 distinct CDR3 sequences, 85% to 95% seen once. The CDR3 is 13 residues long. V gave up 9 bases and J gave up 5 bases, with 16 bases separating them. CDR1 is PRHDT and CDR2 is FYEKMQ in the germline V gene (reference sequence). With respect to this clonotype: The antigen is undetermined.

This TCR was sampled from a human donor with Susac syndrome. V usage is TRBV13 and J usage is TRBJ1-1; no clear D gene. The sequencing input was CD4+ T cells from PBMCs. The CDR3 sequence is CASSRDRRTEAFF. The CDR3 nucleotides read TGTGCCAGTAGCCGAGATCGCAGGACTGAAGCTTTCTTT. The full variable domain, with the rest looked up from reference TRBV13 and TRBJ1-1, is AAGVIQSPRHLIKEKRETATLKCYPIPRHDTVYWYQQGPGQDPQFLISFYEKMQSDKGSIPDRFSAQQFSDYHSELNMSSLELGDSALYFCASSRDRRTEAFFGQGTRLTVV.